Listed below are T cell receptor beta chains from one sample, sequenced in a study of blood T cell repertoires in COVID-19. Clones were read by immunoSEQ multiplex PCR, and TCRdb kept only the in-frame ones, dropping some. Among roughly 520,000 clones listed, roughly 90% were seen once. Sequencing was performed on PBMCs or T cells enriched from blood (not recorded which). These receptors all stem from a woman aged 40 to 50 who had recovered from COVID-19. Both conserved end residues are part of each CDR3. A D gene is named only where the DNA matches it firmly. Part of the rows lack a size; the others show once, few, many or a class for expanded clones.

D: TRBD1
size: .
J: TRBJ1-1
V: TRBV6-2/TRBV6-3
CDR3: CASSQRTGNTEAFF
DNA: TGTGCCAGCAGTCAAAGGACAGGGAACACTGAAGCTTTCTTT

D: .
size: .
J: TRBJ1-1
V: TRBV12-5
CDR3: CASGLRIGVGNTEAFF
DNA: TGTGCTAGTGGTTTGAGGATCGGGGTCGGAAACACTGAAGCTTTCTTT

D: TRBD2
size: .
J: TRBJ2-7
V: TRBV25-1
CDR3: CASSEYEGGPYEQYF
DNA: TGTGCCAGCAGTGAATATGAGGGAGGGCCTTACGAGCAGTACTTC

D: TRBD2
size: .
J: TRBJ2-5
V: TRBV4-1
CDR3: CASSLGAGGPETQYF
DNA: TGCGCCAGCAGCCTAGGGGCGGGAGGGCCGGAGACCCAGTACTTC

D: .
size: few
J: TRBJ1-5
V: TRBV2
CDR3: CASRVGGSQPQHF
DNA: TGTGCCAGCAGGGTCGGGGGGAGCCAGCCCCAGCATTTT

D: .
size: .
J: TRBJ2-5
V: TRBV3-1/TRBV3-2
CDR3: CASSHDTSRETQYF
DNA: TGTGCCAGCAGCCATGACACCTCACGAGAGACCCAGTACTTC

D: .
size: .
J: TRBJ2-1
V: TRBV21-1
CDR3: CASSTNGGTPGLCSYNEQFF
DNA: TGTGCCAGCAGCACAAATGGGGGGACTCCAGGGTTGTGCTCCTACAATGAGCAGTTCTTC

D: TRBD2
size: .
J: TRBJ2-3
V: TRBV7-9
CDR3: CASSLGLAGRTDTQYF
DNA: TGTGCCAGCAGCTTAGGTCTAGCGGGACGCACAGATACGCAGTATTTT

D: .
size: .
J: TRBJ2-1
V: TRBV3-1/TRBV3-2
CDR3: CASSHESGAYNEQFF
DNA: TGTGCCAGCAGCCATGAAAGCGGAGCCTACAATGAGCAGTTCTTC

D: .
size: .
J: TRBJ1-1
V: TRBV6-1
CDR3: CASSEVRRGPEAFF
DNA: TGTGCCAGCAGTGAAGTCCGCAGGGGCCCTGAAGCTTTCTTT

D: .
size: once
J: TRBJ2-5
V: TRBV7-9
CDR3: CASSHSPGRGRETQYF
DNA: TGTGCCAGCAGCCATTCGCCGGGCAGGGGAAGAGAGACCCAGTACTTC

D: .
size: .
J: TRBJ2-5
V: TRBV9
CDR3: CASSVDQRETQYF
DNA: TGTGCCAGCAGCGTAGATCAGCGAGAGACCCAGTACTTC

D: TRBD1
size: .
J: TRBJ2-7
V: TRBV27
CDR3: CASSGPGQASSYEQYF
DNA: TGTGCCAGCAGCGGCCCCGGACAGGCTAGCTCCTACGAGCAGTACTTC

D: .
size: .
J: TRBJ1-3
V: TRBV10-3
CDR3: CAMRTSGNTIYF
DNA: TGTGCCATGAGGACATCTGGAAACACCATATATTTT

D: .
size: .
J: TRBJ1-6
V: TRBV3-1/TRBV3-2
CDR3: CASSQDAGYSPLHF
DNA: TGTGCCAGCAGCCAAGACGCAGGGTACTCACCCCTCCACTTT

D: TRBD2
size: .
J: TRBJ2-5
V: TRBV7-9
CDR3: CASSPGLAGQETQYF
DNA: TGTGCCAGCAGCCCCGGACTAGCGGGACAAGAGACCCAGTACTTC

D: .
size: .
J: TRBJ1-4
V: TRBV5-1
CDR3: CASSLDGENEKLFF
DNA: TGCGCCAGCAGCCTAGACGGGGAAAATGAAAAACTGTTTTTT

D: TRBD1
size: .
J: TRBJ1-3
V: TRBV27
CDR3: CASRGQAGNTIYF
DNA: TGTGCCAGCAGGGGACAGGCAGGAAACACCATATATTTT

D: TRBD2
size: .
J: TRBJ2-7
V: TRBV10-3
CDR3: CAISESREGSYEQYF
DNA: TGTGCCATCAGTGAATCCAGGGAGGGCTCCTACGAGCAGTACTTC

D: TRBD2
size: .
J: TRBJ2-7
V: TRBV29-1
CDR3: CSVESLAGGREQYF
DNA: TGCAGCGTTGAAAGCCTAGCGGGAGGGAGGGAGCAGTACTTC

D: .
size: .
J: TRBJ1-6
V: TRBV11-2
CDR3: CASSLEPSSLAPLHF
DNA: TGTGCCAGCAGCTTAGAGCCTAGTTCATTGGCACCCCTCCACTTT

D: .
size: .
J: TRBJ1-2
V: TRBV19
CDR3: CASRKTSGGNYGYTF
DNA: TGTGCCAGTCGCAAGACCTCCGGAGGGAACTATGGCTACACCTTC

D: TRBD1
size: .
J: TRBJ2-5
V: TRBV19
CDR3: CASSATGNLRETQYF
DNA: TGTGCCAGTAGCGCGACAGGGAACCTCCGGGAGACCCAGTACTTC

D: .
size: .
J: TRBJ1-3
V: TRBV19
CDR3: CASSLLGRGEGNTIYF
DNA: TGTGCCAGTAGCCTACTTGGGCGGGGTGAAGGAAACACCATATATTTT

D: .
size: .
J: TRBJ2-7
V: TRBV20-1
CDR3: CSASSVPTLSYEQYF
DNA: TGCAGTGCTAGTTCGGTTCCGACTCTCTCCTACGAGCAGTACTTC

D: TRBD1
size: .
J: TRBJ1-2
V: TRBV9
CDR3: CASSMRLAGGSYTF
DNA: TGTGCCAGCAGCATGCGGCTAGCAGGGGGAAGCTACACCTTC

D: TRBD1
size: .
J: TRBJ1-2
V: TRBV5-1
CDR3: CASSSSGTVKDGYTF
DNA: TGCGCCAGCAGCTCATCCGGGACAGTGAAGGATGGCTACACCTTC

D: .
size: once
J: TRBJ2-3
V: TRBV7-2
CDR3: CASSSGTATDTQYF
DNA: TGTGCCAGCAGCTCTGGGACTGCCACAGATACGCAGTATTTT

D: .
size: .
J: TRBJ1-1
V: TRBV5-4
CDR3: CASSSRAWNTEAFF
DNA: TGTGCCAGCAGCTCCAGGGCTTGGAACACTGAAGCTTTCTTT

D: .
size: .
J: TRBJ1-2
V: TRBV5-1
CDR3: CASSLVGGGYTF
DNA: TGCGCCAGCAGCTTGGTGGGGGGAGGCTACACCTTC

D: TRBD1
size: .
J: TRBJ1-6
V: TRBV5-5
CDR3: CASSLEGASSYNSPLHF
DNA: TGTGCCAGCAGCTTGGAGGGGGCGAGCTCCTATAATTCACCCCTCCACTTT

D: .
size: few
J: TRBJ1-1
V: TRBV7-9
CDR3: CASSFTSTGEAFF
DNA: TGTGCCAGCAGCTTTACCAGCACGGGGGAAGCTTTCTTT

D: .
size: .
J: TRBJ2-7
V: TRBV4-3
CDR3: CASSQAAVGSYEQYF
DNA: TGCGCCAGCAGCCAAGCGGCGGTAGGCTCCTACGAGCAGTACTTC

D: TRBD2
size: .
J: TRBJ2-5
V: TRBV9
CDR3: CASGRTGTSVETQYF
DNA: TGTGCCAGCGGACGGACCGGGACTAGCGTTGAGACCCAGTACTTC

D: TRBD2
size: .
J: TRBJ2-5
V: TRBV5-1
CDR3: CASSLSIRLAGVQETQYF
DNA: TGCGCCAGCAGCCTGTCCATACGACTAGCGGGCGTCCAAGAGACCCAGTACTTC

D: .
size: .
J: TRBJ2-5
V: TRBV7-9
CDR3: CASSQDRAQYF
DNA: TGTGCCAGCAGCCAGGACAGAGCCCAGTACTTC

D: TRBD2
size: .
J: TRBJ2-7
V: TRBV7-2
CDR3: CASSLRRELAHEQYF
DNA: TGTGCCAGCAGCTTACGGCGGGAGTTAGCCCACGAGCAGTACTTC

D: TRBD2
size: .
J: TRBJ2-1
V: TRBV28
CDR3: CASRGPVLAANEQFF
DNA: TGTGCCAGCCGGGGACCTGTGCTAGCGGCTAATGAGCAGTTCTTC

D: .
size: once
J: TRBJ2-7
V: TRBV29-1
CDR3: CSVEAGLREQYF
DNA: TGCAGCGTTGAGGCCGGCTTGAGGGAGCAGTACTTC

D: .
size: .
J: TRBJ1-5
V: TRBV25-1
CDR3: CASSGGGQPQHF
DNA: TGTGCCAGCAGTGGCGGCGGTCAGCCCCAGCATTTT

D: TRBD2
size: .
J: TRBJ2-3
V: TRBV27
CDR3: CASSPGTSGRAGTQYF
DNA: TGTGCCAGCAGTCCCGGGACTAGCGGGAGGGCCGGTACGCAGTATTTT

D: TRBD1
size: .
J: TRBJ1-5
V: TRBV7-9
CDR3: CASSSGTGTSNQPQHF
DNA: TGTGCCAGCAGCTCGGGGACAGGGACCTCCAATCAGCCCCAGCATTTT

D: .
size: .
J: TRBJ1-2
V: TRBV7-2
CDR3: CASSLGREDGYTF
DNA: TGTGCCAGCAGCCTGGGCAGGGAGGATGGCTACACCTTC

D: TRBD1
size: once
J: TRBJ1-2
V: TRBV6-4
CDR3: CASSLGQDYGYTF
DNA: TGTGCCAGCAGCTTAGGACAGGACTATGGCTACACCTTC

D: .
size: few
J: TRBJ2-2
V: TRBV14
CDR3: CASSQVEGGELFF
DNA: TGTGCCAGCAGCCAAGTGGAGGGAGGGGAGCTGTTTTTT

D: .
size: .
J: TRBJ2-3
V: TRBV5-4
CDR3: CASSLDFPADTQYF
DNA: TGTGCCAGCAGCTTGGACTTCCCCGCAGATACGCAGTATTTT

D: TRBD1
size: .
J: TRBJ1-2
V: TRBV19
CDR3: CASSIAQGEANYGYTF
DNA: TGTGCCAGTAGTATCGCACAGGGGGAAGCTAACTATGGCTACACCTTC

D: .
size: .
J: TRBJ2-7
V: TRBV6-5
CDR3: CASSYSGGSYEQYF
DNA: TGTGCCAGCAGTTACTCCGGGGGCTCCTACGAGCAGTACTTC

D: .
size: .
J: TRBJ1-3
V: TRBV10-3
CDR3: CAISPRAGTGNTIYF
DNA: TGTGCCATCAGCCCCAGGGCGGGGACTGGAAACACCATATATTTT